One sample yielded the 28 T cell receptor beta chains listed below, sequenced in a study of T cell changes during pregnancy in multiple sclerosis. Data came from immunoSEQ multiplex PCR; TCRdb stores just in-frame clones and leaves some out. The repertoire holds around 36,000 clones, around 90% seen once, with about 7.8% in the top ten. The sample was CD8+ T cells from peripheral blood mononuclear cells, taken before pregnancy. These receptors were obtained from a female donor with multiple sclerosis, enrolled in a pregnancy study.

The genes are TRBV2 and TRBJ2-7; 10 bases are shared with TRBD1. Trimming cost V 4 bases and J 3 bases; bases outside gene matches: 3. Looked up from germline, CDR1 is SNHLY and CDR2 is FYNNEI. The CDR3 is made up of 14 amino acids. Here the CDR3 reads CASSVWDRGYEQYF. DNA for the CDR3: TGTGCCAGCAGTGTCTGGGACAGGGGCTACGAGCAGTACTTC.

The J gene is TRBJ2-2, the V gene TRBV5-1; D unclear. V shed 0 bases and J shed 6 bases, with 9 bases lying between them. Looked up from germline, CDR1 is SGHRS and CDR2 is YFSETQ. This CDR3 is 14 amino acids long. The CDR3 sequence is CASSLALNAGELFF. The CDR3 DNA reads TGCGCCAGCAGCTTGGCCCTAAACGCCGGGGAGCTGTTTTTT.

The V call is TRBV5-5, the J call TRBJ1-2, with no clear D. The CDR3 extends over 15 amino acids. From germline, CDR1 is SGHKS and CDR2 YYEKEE (reference sequence). V dropped 4 bases and J dropped 4 bases, with 17 bases sitting between them. The CDR3 sequence: CASSPQPATIYGYTF. The CDR3, as DNA: TGTGCCAGCAGCCCACAACCGGCCACTATCTATGGCTACACCTTC. Full variable domain (outside the CDR3, taken from reference TRBV5-5 and TRBJ1-2): DAGVTQSPTHLIKTRGQQVTLRCSPISGHKSVSWYQQVLGQGPQFIFQYYEKEERGRGNFPDRFSARQFPNYSSELNVNALLLGDSALYLCASSPQPATIYGYTFGSGTRLTVV.

This clone was found once. The V call is TRBV28, the J call TRBJ1-5, with 9 positions matching TRBD1. Germline CDR1 and CDR2: MDHEN and SYDVKM. Trimming cost V 7 bases and J 4 bases; bases outside gene matches: 8. This CDR3 is 15 amino acids long. Written as DNA, the CDR3 is TGTGCCAGCAATCCAACAGGGGGCGAAAATCAGCCCCAGCATTTT. It translates to CASNPTGGENQPQHF.

V gene TRBV19 combines with J gene TRBJ2-3; 8 positions match TRBD2. The V gene's germline CDR1 is LNHDA and CDR2 SQIVND (reference sequence). J was trimmed by 2 bases and V by 8 bases; bases with no gene match: 6. The CDR3 totals 14 residues. The CDR3: CASAILADTDTQYF. The DNA for the CDR3 is TGTGCCAGTGCAATACTAGCGGACACAGATACGCAGTATTTT.

The J gene is TRBJ2-7, the V gene TRBV7-9; no clear D gene. This CDR3 has 11 amino acids. V was cut by 3 bases and J by 7 bases, with 7 bases left in between. Looked up from germline, CDR1 is SEHNR and CDR2 is FQNEAQ (reference sequence). The CDR3 is CASSLSQEQYF. The CDR3 nucleotides are TGTGCCAGCAGCTTGTCGCAGGAGCAGTACTTC.

J is TRBJ2-3 and V is TRBV4-3, with TRBD1 matching over 12 bases. The ends lost 4 bases at V and 4 bases at J; junction bases unmatched: 6. The CDR3 has 16 amino acids. Germline CDR1 is LGHNA and CDR2 is YSLEER. The CDR3 here is CASSPTGTGGADTQYF. For the CDR3, the DNA is TGCGCCAGCAGCCCCACCGGGACAGGGGGCGCAGATACGCAGTATTTT.

V gene TRBV5-6 combines with J gene TRBJ1-2, with D uncertain. Germline CDR1 and CDR2: SGHDT and YYEEEE. V lost 0 bases and J lost 4, with 7 bases in between. CDR3 size: 13 residues. In DNA form, the CDR3 reads TGTGCCAGCAGCTTGGACAGCACCTATGGCTACACCTTC. Amino acids: CASSLDSTYGYTF.

This rearrangement joins TRBV19 to TRBJ2-2, with TRBD2 matching 9 bases. From germline, CDR1 is LNHDA and CDR2 SQIVND (reference sequence). This CDR3 spans 15 amino acids. V lost 5 bases, J lost 9 bases, and 10 bases stayed unmatched. The CDR3 loop is CASSDPASGNWELFF. The CDR3 bases are TGTGCCAGTAGTGATCCTGCTAGCGGGAACTGGGAGCTGTTTTTT. Complete variable domain (other parts from reference TRBV19 and TRBJ2-2): DGGITQSPKYLFRKEGQNVTLSCEQNLNHDAMYWYRQDPGQGLRLIYYSQIVNDFQKGDIAEGYSVSREKKESFPLTVTSAQKNPTAFYLCASSDPASGNWELFFGEGSRLTVL.

V and J are TRBV2 and TRBJ1-1, with D possibly being TRBD1 (5 bases). This CDR3 is built from 15 residues. Trimming shortened V by 1 base and J by 3 bases, and 12 bases separated the two germline ends. Germline V gene sequence: CDR1 SNHLY, CDR2 FYNNEI. The CDR3 loop is CASSEGWRGDTEAFF. The DNA for the CDR3 is TGTGCCAGCAGTGAAGGTTGGCGGGGCGACACTGAAGCTTTCTTT. Variable domain in full (rest from reference TRBV2 and TRBJ1-1): EPEVTQTPSHQVTQMGQEVILRCVPISNHLYFYWYRQILGQKVEFLVSFYNNEISEKSEIFDDQFSVERPDGSNFTLKIRSTKLEDSAMYFCASSEGWRGDTEAFFGQGTRLTVV.

This chain connects TRBV5-4 to TRBJ2-1; TRBD2 agrees at 11 bases. J was trimmed by 4 bases and V by 4 bases; bases with no gene match: 4. Germline-derived CDR1 and CDR2 are SGHNT and YYREEE (reference sequence). This CDR3 spans 15 amino acids. Here the CDR3 reads CASSPWTSGYNEQFF. CDR3 DNA sequence: TGTGCCAGCAGCCCCTGGACTAGCGGGTACAATGAGCAGTTCTTC.

This sequence joins TRBV28 and TRBJ2-2, with D hard to call. Trimming stripped 7 bases from V and 5 bases from J, with 11 bases between. The CDR3 sequence is 13 residues long. Germline V CDR1 and CDR2: MDHEN, SYDVKM. CDR3 sequence reads: CASTPLATGELFF. As DNA, the CDR3 is TGTGCCAGCACCCCTTTAGCTACCGGGGAGCTGTTTTTT. Variable domain in full (rest from reference TRBV28 and TRBJ2-2): DVKVTQSSRYLVKRTGEKVFLECVQDMDHENMFWYRQDPGLGLRLIYFSYDVKMKEKGDIPEGYSVSREKKERFSLILESASTNQTSMYLCASTPLATGELFFGEGSRLTVL.

The chain recombines TRBV19 with TRBJ1-1; 8 bases fit TRBD1. V lost 5 bases, J lost 4 bases, and 6 bases stayed unmatched. This CDR3 has 14 residues. From germline, CDR1 is LNHDA and CDR2 SQIVND (reference sequence). The CDR3 is CASSARQGITEAFF. Written as DNA, the CDR3 is TGTGCCAGTAGTGCAAGACAGGGGATCACTGAAGCTTTCTTT.

The chain couples TRBV21-1 to TRBJ2-2; TRBD1 was called by the table and not checked on the DNA. TRBV21-1 is flagged as a pseudogene. CDR3 length equals 16 residues. This chain's CDR3 is CASSKGTGSLTGELFF. DNA of the CDR3: TGTGCCAGCAGCAAAGGAACAGGGAGTCTTACCGGGGAGCTGTTTTTT.

V is TRBV27 and J is TRBJ2-2; D gene uncertain. Trimming took off 5 bases at V and 7 bases at J, with 8 bases between the two ends. Per germline, CDR1 MNHEY and CDR2 SMNVEV (reference sequence). This CDR3 is built from 12 residues. This CDR3 reads CASSLINGELFF. The CDR3 DNA reads TGTGCCAGCAGTCTAATCAACGGGGAGCTGTTTTTT.

The rearrangement uses TRBV7-8 and TRBJ2-7; the match to TRBD1 covers 11 bases. The germline V gene encodes CDR1 SGHVS and CDR2 FQNEAQ. This CDR3 contains 16 residues. The V segment lost 1 base and the J segment 2 bases; nucleotides outside the gene matches: 4. CDR3 DNA: TGTGCCAGCAGCTTAGGGGGACAGGGGGTTCCCTACGAGCAGTACTTC. This translates into CASSLGGQGVPYEQYF.

The rearrangement uses TRBV7-9 and TRBJ1-4; D is ambiguous. Trimming shortened V by 2 bases and J by 4 bases, and 8 bases separated the two germline ends. Germline V CDR1 and CDR2: SEHNR, FQNEAQ (reference sequence). The CDR3 sequence is 14 residues long. In DNA, the CDR3 is TGTGCCAGCAGCTTAACCCAGAATAATGAAAAACTGTTTTTT. It yields the protein CASSLTQNNEKLFF. The complete variable domain, with remaining parts taken from reference TRBV7-9 and TRBJ1-4, reads DTGVSQNPRHKITKRGQNVTFRCDPISEHNRLYWYRQTLGQGPEFLTYFQNEAQLEKSRLLSDRFSAERPKGSFSTLEIQRTEQGDSAMYLCASSLTQNNEKLFFGSGTQLSVL.

The V call is TRBV7-9, the J call TRBJ1-4; 8 nucleotides agree with TRBD1. Looked up from germline, CDR1 is SEHNR and CDR2 is FQNEAQ (reference sequence). J lost 4 bases, V lost 7 bases, and 2 bases had no gene match. The CDR3 consists of 13 residues. The CDR3 spells CASTGGGNEKLFF. DNA for the CDR3: TGTGCCAGCACAGGGGGCGGTAATGAAAAACTGTTTTTT.

The V call is TRBV29-1, the J call TRBJ2-7; 11 nucleotides agree with TRBD2. Germline V gene sequence: CDR1 SQVTM, CDR2 ANQGSEA. J was trimmed by 4 bases and V by 6 bases; bases with no gene match: 5. This CDR3 contains 13 residues. The CDR3 reads CSVAGTSGYEQYF. The DNA for the CDR3 is TGCAGCGTCGCCGGGACTAGCGGTTACGAGCAGTACTTC.

This clone was seen a single time. The chain combines TRBV19 with TRBJ2-1; TRBD2 might be the D (5 bases). Germline values: CDR1 LNHDA, CDR2 SQIVND (reference sequence). V was clipped by 0 bases and J by 3 bases, with 9 bases between them. This CDR3 is 15 amino acids long. The CDR3 bases are TGTGCCAGTAGTATAGAAAAGCGGATCTACAATGAGCAGTTCTTC. It is translated as CASSIEKRIYNEQFF.

V and J are TRBV28 and TRBJ1-4; TRBD1 aligns across 9 bases. V shed 7 bases, J shed 8 bases, and the junction held 8 bases outside the gene matches. The CDR3 is made up of 14 amino acids. CDR1 is MDHEN and CDR2 is SYDVKM in the germline V gene. CDR3 region: CASTLRQGGEKLFF. The CDR3 coding sequence is TGTGCCAGCACCCTACGACAGGGGGGGGAAAAACTGTTTTTT.

The CDR3 region is CASLPLASSSYNEQFF. DNA of the CDR3: TGTGCCAGCCTTCCTCTAGCTTCTAGCTCCTACAATGAGCAGTTCTTC. V usage is TRBV27 and J usage is TRBJ2-1; D might be TRBD2 (5 bases). The CDR3 is made up of 16 amino acids. From germline, CDR1 is MNHEY and CDR2 SMNVEV (reference sequence). The germline V and J ends were trimmed by 8 bases and 0 bases, with 17 bases remaining between them.

The chain recombines TRBV6-6 with TRBJ2-1; possibly TRBD2 for D (6 bases). Between the trimmed V and J ends, which lost 4 bases and 6 bases, there was a span of 16 bases. CDR1 MNHNY and CDR2 SVGAGI come from the germline V gene (reference sequence). The CDR3 is 15 amino acids. The CDR3 bases are TGTGCCAGCAGTTCGACCGAGGAGGGAGGCAATGAGCAGTTCTTC. Amino acids: CASSSTEEGGNEQFF.

The chain has TRBV27 and TRBJ2-7; 9 bases line up with TRBD1. The CDR3 covers 16 residues. Germline CDR1 is MNHEY and CDR2 is SMNVEV (reference sequence). With 5 bases clipped from V and 6 bases from J, the junction kept 14 bases outside the gene matches. The CDR3 DNA reads TGTGCCAGCAGTGTAGGGTTGGGACAGGGATCGGGCGAGCAGTACTTC. This encodes CASSVGLGQGSGEQYF.

The rearrangement joins TRBV7-3 to TRBJ2-5; D is perhaps TRBD2 (6 bases). The V end was cut by 4 bases, the J end by 4 bases, with 19 bases between. This CDR3 is built from 16 residues. Germline CDR1 is SGHTA and CDR2 is FQGTGA. CDR3 amino acids: CASSSVGGAVRETQYF. The DNA of the CDR3 is TGTGCCAGCAGCTCCGTGGGCGGGGCTGTGCGAGAGACCCAGTACTTC.

This rearrangement joins TRBV6-5 to TRBJ1-2, with D possibly matching TRBD1 (5 bases). The germline V gene encodes CDR1 MNHEY and CDR2 SVGAGI. V lost 0 bases and J 4 bases, leaving 15 bases between the germline ends. The CDR3 length is 16 residues. The CDR3 region is CASSYSAGESSYGYTF. DNA for the CDR3: TGTGCCAGCAGTTACTCCGCGGGGGAGTCCTCCTATGGCTACACCTTC.

The V gene is TRBV29-1, the J gene TRBJ1-2, with TRBD1 matching over 7 bases. This CDR3 region has 13 residues. Trimming removed 4 bases from V and 4 bases from J; junction bases left unmatched: 6. From germline, CDR1 is SQVTM and CDR2 ANQGSEA. DNA of the CDR3: TGCAGCGTTGCGCACAGGGGAGGCTATGGCTACACCTTC. This encodes CSVAHRGGYGYTF.

The rearrangement uses TRBV19 and TRBJ2-7, with D hard to call. This CDR3 is 13 amino acids long. The V end lost 1 base, the J end lost 7 bases, and 11 bases lay between the germline ends. The germline V gene encodes CDR1 LNHDA and CDR2 SQIVND (reference sequence). Here the CDR3 DNA reads TGTGCCAGTAGTATAGCGGCGGCTCATGAGCAGTACTTC. This translates into CASSIAAAHEQYF. Full variable domain (rest looked up from reference TRBV19 and TRBJ2-7): DGGITQSPKYLFRKEGQNVTLSCEQNLNHDAMYWYRQDPGQGLRLIYYSQIVNDFQKGDIAEGYSVSREKKESFPLTVTSAQKNPTAFYLCASSIAAAHEQYFGPGTRLTVT.